Shown below are 32 T cell receptor beta chains from a single sample sequenced in a study of breast tumors, draining lymph nodes, adjacent tissues (dated by TCRdb to about 2016). The library relied on multiplex PCR. The listed sequencing device is Illumina HiSeq 2000. TCRdb applied fastp at Q25 and MiXCR to the public reads, then kept only in-frame beta chains. Each entry merges the rows of one CDR3 protein and shows their most common DNA and genes. This sample comprises some 250,000 distinct CDR3 sequences, less than 45% of them detected only once. The top ten clonotypes cover 3% to 4.5% of the sample. Lymph node samples came from the axillary draining lymph nodes of breast cancer patients. Sequencing was done on a sample of axillary lymph node tissue. The receptor set was obtained from a female donor with breast cancer. Some clones in this sample may be carry-over from other donors' samples.

As concerns this clonotype: This could be a read error, since a much larger clone is one nucleotide away. This chain connects TRBV5-1 to TRBJ1-2, with 8 bases aligning to TRBD1. Germline values: CDR1 SGHRS, CDR2 YFSETQ. Trimming removed 0 bases from V and 7 bases from J; junction bases left unmatched: 11. CDR3 length equals 16 residues. The CDR3 DNA follows: TGCGCCAGCAGCTTGGAGGCAGGGGGCTTCATGGTTGGCTACACCTTC. Protein sequence: CASSLEAGGFMVGYTF.

This clonotype has ten or more counts. V usage is TRBV7-6 and J usage is TRBJ2-7, with TRBD2 identical over 7 bases. With 0 bases clipped from V and 4 bases from J, the junction kept 9 bases outside the gene matches. Germline V gene sequence: CDR1 SGHVS, CDR2 FNYEAQ. The CDR3 has 16 amino acids. The CDR3 loop reads CASSLARLATLYEQYF. The CDR3 nucleotides are TGTGCCAGCAGCTTAGCCCGACTAGCTACCCTATACGAGCAGTACTTC.

In regard to this clonotype: Since no conserved phenylalanine or tryptophan closes the CDR3, a read error is the likely cause. The rearrangement joins TRBV7-9 to TRBJ1-1; no clear D. The length of the CDR3 is 15 residues. CDR1 and CDR2 (germline): SEHNR, FQNEAQ (reference sequence). V lost 2 bases, J lost 1 base, and 11 bases lay in between. The CDR3 is CASSLIGSPNTEAFL. The CDR3 coding sequence is TGTGCCAGCAGCTTAATCGGCTCGCCGAACACTGAAGCTTTCTTG.

At least ten counts were recorded for this clonotype. The CDR3 loop is CASSYHTGGRTYEQYF. The CDR3 DNA is TGTGCCAGCAGTTACCACACCGGGGGGAGGACCTACGAGCAGTACTTC. This chain uses TRBV6-6 with TRBJ2-7, with 7 bases fitting TRBD2. V was clipped by 2 bases and J by 2 bases; unmatched bases: 9. The CDR3 covers 16 residues. From germline, CDR1 is MNHNY and CDR2 SVGAGI (reference sequence).

V gene TRBV12-3 or TRBV12-4 combines with J gene TRBJ1-2; D is perhaps TRBD1 (6 bases). There are 12 residues in the CDR3. Trimming cost V 7 bases and J 6 bases, with 12 bases left between them. CDR3 DNA: TGTGCCAGCACCTTCGGGACAAATGGCTACACCTTC. Amino acids: CASTFGTNGYTF.

J is TRBJ1-1 and V is TRBV20-1; no clear D gene. Germline V lookup: CDR1 DFQATT, CDR2 SNEGSKA (reference sequence). V was pared by 3 bases and J by 0 bases, with 17 bases between. The CDR3 is 16 residues long. The CDR3 loop reads CSARALGRRMNTEAFF. CDR3 DNA sequence: TGCAGTGCTAGGGCCTTAGGGCGGAGAATGAACACTGAAGCTTTCTTT.

The chain couples TRBV15 to TRBJ2-2, with TRBD1 matching 7 bases. Losses at the gene ends were 3 bases for V and 6 bases for J; bases not matched to a gene: 7. The length of the CDR3 is 15 residues. In germline, CDR1 is LNHNV, CDR2 YYDKDF (reference sequence). The CDR3 loop is CATSSEETGSGELFF. In DNA, the CDR3 is TGTGCCACCAGCAGTGAAGAGACAGGGTCCGGGGAGCTGTTTTTT.

This clonotype was seen a handful of times. This sequence joins TRBV28 and TRBJ2-5; D gene ambiguous. Germline V gene lookup returns CDR1 MDHEN and CDR2 SYDVKM. V was trimmed by 5 bases and J by 2 bases, leaving 12 bases between them. The CDR3 totals 14 residues. CDR3 sequence (DNA): TGTGCCAGCAGTCCACAGAGTACGCAAGAGACCCAGTACTTC. Protein: CASSPQSTQETQYF.

The chain's CDR3 is CASISSGGEQYF. In DNA, the CDR3 is TGTGCCAGTATCAGCAGCGGAGGCGAGCAGTACTTC. The gene calls are TRBV19 and TRBJ2-7; maybe TRBD2 (5 bases). Germline CDR1 and CDR2: LNHDA and SQIVND (reference sequence). The CDR3 runs to 12 residues. V lost 7 bases, J lost 6 bases, and 13 bases lay in between.

This chain links TRBV19 with TRBJ2-1; D call uncertain. Trimming cost V 6 bases and J 5 bases, with 14 bases left between them. Germline CDR1 is LNHDA and CDR2 is SQIVND (reference sequence). The CDR3 runs 14 residues. Here the CDR3 reads CASRTRPPHNEQFF. DNA of the CDR3: TGTGCCAGTAGGACCCGGCCCCCCCACAATGAGCAGTTCTTC.

The chain uses TRBV28 and TRBJ2-7, with D hard to call. This CDR3 has 13 amino acids. Trimming pared 5 bases from V and 3 bases from J, leaving 11 bases between. Germline V CDR1 and CDR2: MDHEN, SYDVKM. The DNA for the CDR3 is TGTGCCAGCAGTCGACCCCAGCTCTACGAGCAGTACTTC. The encoded protein is CASSRPQLYEQYF.

This clonotype was recorded many times. This chain joins TRBV7-6 and TRBJ1-6; TRBD1 is a possible D gene (5 bases). V gave up 7 bases and J gave up 9 bases, with 13 bases separating them. Germline V gives CDR1 SGHVS, CDR2 FNYEAQ. There are 13 residues in the CDR3. CDR3 amino acids: CASTQWGGSPLHF. The CDR3 DNA reads as TGTGCCAGCACCCAGTGGGGGGGTTCACCCCTCCACTTT.

CDR3 region: CASSDDGQLYGYTF. Written as DNA, the CDR3 is TGCGCCAGCAGCGACGACGGACAGCTCTATGGCTACACCTTC. The chain is built from TRBV5-1 and TRBJ1-2, with a possible D match to TRBD1 (6 bases). The V end lost 4 bases, the J end lost 4 bases, and 14 bases lay between the germline ends. There are 14 residues in the CDR3. Germline V gene sequence: CDR1 SGHRS, CDR2 YFSETQ.

This clonotype was seen ten or more times. The V gene is TRBV5-1, the J gene TRBJ2-1; D remains unclear. Germline lookup yields CDR1 SGHRS and CDR2 YFSETQ. This CDR3 comprises 13 residues. V was shortened by 2 bases and J by 6 bases, with 9 bases between the two germline ends. The CDR3 spells CASSFEYGNEQFF. The DNA for the CDR3 is TGCGCCAGCAGCTTTGAGTACGGCAATGAGCAGTTCTTC.

This clonotype was recorded a few times. The chain links TRBV27 to TRBJ1-4, with TRBD1 matching over 9 bases. This CDR3 has 15 amino acids. Per the germline V gene, CDR1 is MNHEY and CDR2 is SMNVEV (reference sequence). With V trimmed by 6 bases and J by 6 bases, 8 bases remained unmatched. The CDR3 protein is CASSRKQGADEKLFF. CDR3 coding DNA: TGTGCCAGCAGCCGCAAACAGGGGGCTGATGAAAAACTGTTTTTT.

This clonotype was picked up many times. The chain has TRBV7-2 and TRBJ2-7; D not certain. Per germline, CDR1 SGHTA and CDR2 FQGNSA. V shed 1 base and J shed 4 bases, with 8 bases lying between them. CDR3 length: 13 amino acids. CDR3 protein: CASSLGLVYEQYF. DNA for the CDR3: TGTGCCAGCAGCTTAGGGTTAGTTTACGAGCAGTACTTC. Drawing the rest from reference TRBV7-2 and TRBJ2-7, the complete variable domain is GAGVSQSPSNKVTEKGKDVELRCDPISGHTALYWYRQSLGQGLEFLIYFQGNSAPDKSGLPSDRFSAERTGGSVSTLTIQRTQQEDSAVYLCASSLGLVYEQYFGPGTRLTVT.

Worth noting for this clonotype: No conserved phenylalanine or tryptophan ends this CDR3, so it is likely a read error. No DNA is shown, since the ends of the CDR3 on it are uncertain; the CDR3 is the one TCRdb lists. The chain carries TRBV28 and TRBJ2-2; the D call TRBD1 from the table was never checked on the DNA. Germline CDR1 is MDHEN and CDR2 is SYDVKM. Counting both end residues, the CDR3 totals 18 amino acids. The CDR3 loop reads CASSRGPIGTDNTGELVL.

This clonotype was seen ten or more times. This rearrangement joins TRBV2 to TRBJ2-2; D gene ambiguous. Trimming cost V 6 bases and J 2 bases, with 10 bases left between them. The CDR3 loop spans 14 amino acids. Germline CDR1 reads SNHLY; CDR2 reads FYNNEI. The CDR3 loop reads CASSQLRNTGELFF. As DNA, the CDR3 is TGTGCCAGCAGCCAACTTAGAAACACCGGGGAGCTGTTTTTT.

This clonotype was seen many times. J is TRBJ1-6 and V is TRBV6-2 or TRBV6-3; D perhaps matches TRBD1 (6 bases). Trimming took 8 bases from V and 7 from J, leaving 12 bases between them. The CDR3 length is 13 residues. Per the germline V gene, CDR1 is MNHEY and CDR2 is SVGEGT. The CDR3: CASAGGFNSPLHF. CDR3 bases: TGTGCCAGCGCCGGGGGCTTCAATTCACCCCTCCACTTT.

Regarding this clonotype: This may arise from a read error, as a much more abundant clone is one base away. J is TRBJ1-5 and V is TRBV11-2; 7 nucleotides align to TRBD1. The germline CDR1 and CDR2 sequences are SGHAT and FQNNGV. The CDR3 is made up of 17 amino acids. V lost 5 bases and J lost 6; bases outside the gene matches: 16. CDR3 sequence: CASSPCFQAQGIQPQHF. CDR3 DNA: TGTGCCAGCAGCCCTTGTTTTCAGGCACAGGGGATTCAGCCCCAGCATTTT.

This clonotype has at least ten counts. The rearrangement links TRBV4-2 to TRBJ2-3, with D perhaps matching TRBD1 or TRBD2 (7 bases each). This CDR3 has 16 amino acids. Germline V gene lookup returns CDR1 LGHNA and CDR2 YNFKEQ. The V end lost 2 bases, the J end lost 0 bases, and 12 bases lay between the germline ends. CDR3 loop: CASSQRQGLSTDTQYF. DNA of the CDR3: TGTGCCAGCAGCCAACGACAGGGACTAAGCACAGATACGCAGTATTTT.

The chain carries TRBV25-1 and TRBJ1-2; D is undetermined. The V gene's germline CDR1 is MGHDK and CDR2 SYGVNS. Trimming took 4 bases from V and 8 from J, leaving 17 bases between them. The CDR3 is 14 residues long. The CDR3 DNA is TGTGCCAGCAGTGCTAGAGGCCAGGTTTGGGGCTACACCTTC. Its protein is CASSARGQVWGYTF.

This chain connects TRBV24-1 to TRBJ2-7; TRBD2 matches at 11 bases. The CDR3 length is 17 residues. The V and J ends lost 0 bases and 3 bases, in that order; junction bases with no gene match: 6. Per germline, CDR1 KGHDR and CDR2 SFDVKD. CDR3 region: CATSDLLLAGGVYEQYF. In DNA, the CDR3 is TGTGCCACCAGTGATTTGCTCTTAGCGGGGGGGGTCTACGAGCAGTACTTC.

This clonotype was observed a few times. A much more abundant neighbour one base away suggests this may be a read error. The chain uses TRBV20-1 and TRBJ2-1; perhaps TRBD2 as D (5 bases). CDR3 size: 14 residues. Per germline, CDR1 DFQATT and CDR2 SNEGSKA (reference sequence). CDR3 in DNA: TGCAGTGCTAGTACAGCGGCCACCTACACTGAGCAGTTCTTC. This encodes CSASTAATYTEQFF.

This clonotype has ten or more counts. The V gene is TRBV11-2, the J gene TRBJ2-1; D uncertain. This CDR3 comprises 13 residues. Between the trimmed V and J ends, which lost 4 bases and 2 bases, there was a span of 6 bases. Germline lookup yields CDR1 SGHAT and CDR2 FQNNGV. Written as DNA, the CDR3 is TGTGCCAGCAGCTCTACTCCCTACAATGAGCAGTTCTTC. Amino acids: CASSSTPYNEQFF.

To note about this clonotype: The DNA is omitted, as the CDR3 cannot be located on it reliably, and the CDR3 follows TCRdb's listing. This chain uses TRBV2 with TRBJ1-5; the listed D gene, TRBD1, was not tested against the DNA. Germline-derived CDR1 and CDR2 are SNHLY and FYNNEI. Counting both end residues, the CDR3 totals 23 amino acids. This CDR3 is CASSEGGQPYGYTFGSGNQPQHF.

This clonotype was recorded a few times. The chain is built from TRBV20-1 and TRBJ1-1; D perhaps matches TRBD1 (5 bases). Trimming took 5 bases from V and 2 from J, leaving 12 bases between them. The CDR3 sequence is 13 residues long. Germline V gene data show CDR1 as DFQATT and CDR2 as SNEGSKA (reference sequence). In nucleotides, the CDR3 is TGCAGTGCTTGCCGGGACTTTAACACTGAAGCTTTCTTT. Its translation is CSACRDFNTEAFF.

This clonotype has at least ten counts. A junction end diverges from the germline sequence, so it may reflect a read error. The chain uses TRBV20-1 and TRBJ2-7; TRBD1 aligns across 9 bases. The CDR3 has 14 residues. Germline values: CDR1 DFQATT, CDR2 SNEGSKA (reference sequence). CDR3: CGASPGTGSYEQYF. CDR3 sequence (DNA): TGCGGTGCCAGTCCCGGGACAGGGTCCTACGAGCAGTACTTC.

This clonotype was counted ten times or more. The J gene is TRBJ1-2, the V gene TRBV5-5; TRBD1 matches at 7 bases. Germline values: CDR1 SGHKS, CDR2 YYEKEE (reference sequence). Unmatched junction bases numbered 16, after V lost 3 bases and J lost 8 bases. This CDR3 contains 16 residues. The CDR3 bases are TGTGCCAGCAGCTCACAGCCCCAAACAGGGGCGGGAGGCTACACCTTC. It translates to CASSSQPQTGAGGYTF.

In its sample, this clonotype was seen many times. The chain is built from TRBV7-2 and TRBJ1-6, with D possibly TRBD1 on 6 matching bases. Between the trimmed V and J ends, which lost 5 bases and 8 bases, there was a span of 10 bases. Germline lookup yields CDR1 SGHTA and CDR2 FQGNSA. The CDR3 extends over 13 amino acids. CDR3 in DNA: TGTGCCAGCAGCCTAGAGGGGGATTCACCCCTCCACTTT. Amino acid sequence: CASSLEGDSPLHF.

This clonotype showed up many times. J is TRBJ2-3 and V is TRBV7-2; D unclear. Per the germline V gene, CDR1 is SGHTA and CDR2 is FQGNSA. This CDR3 is 15 amino acids long. V lost 0 bases, J lost 5 bases, and 12 bases lay in between. The CDR3 DNA reads TGTGCCAGCAGCTTAGCGCACCTAACACGAGATACGCAGTATTTT. This encodes CASSLAHLTRDTQYF.

The chain uses TRBV25-1 and TRBJ1-6; no clear D. V gave up 6 bases and J gave up 7 bases, with 10 bases separating them. Germline values: CDR1 MGHDK, CDR2 SYGVNS. The CDR3 runs 13 residues. In DNA, the CDR3 is TGTGCCAGCAGCTCAAGGCGGAATTCACCCCTCCACTTT. It translates to CASSSRRNSPLHF.